A selection of T cell receptor beta chains follows, all from one sample in a study of OX40 agonist ivuxolimab in advanced cancers. Assay: immunoSEQ multiplex PCR; the TCRdb copy retains only in-frame clones and omits some. The table has about 78,000 clones, 92% seen once; the top ten hold roughly 2.8%. Sequencing used CD4+ or CD8+ T cells sorted from blood, obtained in a trial of the OX40 agonist ivuxolimab. Receptors originate from an adult with an advanced solid tumor such as melanoma, head and neck, liver or kidney cancer. Each CDR3 is given with its conserved first and last residue. D genes are given only for firm matches. For some rows the clone size is stated as once, few or many, or as a class when expanded; others skip it.

.	TRBV19	TRBD1	TRBJ1-1	CASSYPAGGKTEAFF	TGTGCCAGTAGTTACCCAGCAGGGGGAAAGACTGAAGCTTTCTTT
.	TRBV19	TRBD1	TRBJ1-2	CASGGQGADGYTF	TGTGCCAGCGGAGGACAGGGAGCCGATGGCTACACCTTC
.	TRBV5-1	.	TRBJ1-3	CASSRGPNVSGNTIYF	TGCGCCAGCAGCCGGGGACCGAACGTCTCTGGAAACACCATATATTTT
.	TRBV2	.	TRBJ2-7	CASSGQPDYEQYF	TGTGCCAGCAGTGGACAGCCCGACTACGAGCAGTACTTC
.	TRBV6-5	TRBD1	TRBJ1-1	CASSSTGEGRTEAFF	TGTGCCAGCAGTAGTACAGGGGAAGGAAGGACTGAAGCTTTCTTT
.	TRBV5-5	TRBD1	TRBJ1-1	CASSLGWDSRTEAFF	TGTGCCAGCAGCTTGGGTTGGGACAGTCGGACTGAAGCTTTCTTT
.	TRBV19	.	TRBJ1-5	CASSMKGSNQPQHF	TGTGCCAGTAGTATGAAGGGGAGCAATCAGCCCCAGCATTTT
.	TRBV19	.	TRBJ2-2	CASSIGRPGELFF	TGTGCCAGTAGTATTGGGCGGCCTGGGGAGCTGTTTTTT
.	TRBV5-4	.	TRBJ2-3	CASSLAGGLSTDTQYF	TGTGCCAGCAGCTTGGCAGGGGGGCTTAGCACAGATACGCAGTATTTT
.	TRBV28	.	TRBJ1-5	CASSLWGPLKVNSNQPQHF	TGTGCCAGCAGTTTATGGGGGCCCCTTAAGGTAAATAGCAATCAGCCCCAGCATTTT
.	TRBV5-1	TRBD1	TRBJ1-1	CASSQGQGDTEAFF	TGCGCCAGCAGTCAGGGACAGGGAGACACTGAAGCTTTCTTT
.	TRBV7-6	TRBD2	TRBJ2-1	CASGSSGSGNEQFF	TGTGCCAGCGGATCTAGCGGGAGTGGCAATGAGCAGTTCTTC
.	TRBV11-2	.	TRBJ2-3	CASSPQLRGTIDTQYF	TGTGCCAGCAGTCCCCAGTTAAGGGGCACTATTGATACGCAGTATTTT
.	TRBV6-5	.	TRBJ2-7	CASTRSERFYEQYF	TGTGCCAGCACCCGGAGCGAGCGGTTCTACGAGCAGTACTTC
.	TRBV5-1	.	TRBJ1-3	CASRIGAGNTIYF	TGCGCCAGCAGAATAGGGGCTGGAAACACCATATATTTT
.	TRBV19	.	TRBJ2-2	CAGEGIPNTGELFF	TGTGCCGGAGAGGGGATTCCGAACACCGGGGAGCTGTTTTTT
.	TRBV19	TRBD1	TRBJ1-4	CASSIDYRGLHEKLFF	TGTGCCAGTAGTATAGATTACAGGGGGCTTCATGAAAAACTGTTTTTT
.	TRBV29-1	TRBD1	TRBJ2-5	CSVGPGQQETQYF	TGCAGCGTTGGGCCGGGACAGCAAGAGACCCAGTACTTC
.	TRBV5-1	TRBD1	TRBJ1-1	CASSYTGGNTEAFF	TGCGCCAGCAGTTATACAGGGGGCAACACTGAAGCTTTCTTT
.	TRBV6-4	TRBD1	TRBJ1-1	CASSDRDSLNTEAFF	TGTGCCAGCAGTGACAGGGACAGCCTGAACACTGAAGCTTTCTTT
.	TRBV28	TRBD2	TRBJ2-7	CAVTSALYEQYF	TGTGCCGTGACTAGCGCGCTCTACGAGCAGTACTTC
.	TRBV5-1	.	TRBJ1-1	CASSTRPGTNTEAFF	TGCGCCAGCAGCACTCGTCCGGGAACCAACACTGAAGCTTTCTTT
once	TRBV6-5	.	TRBJ1-2	CASSSPWDYGYTF	TGTGCCAGCAGTTCCCCGTGGGACTATGGCTACACCTTC
.	TRBV30	TRBD1	TRBJ1-1	CAWSVQGRTEAFF	TGTGCCTGGAGTGTACAGGGGCGAACTGAAGCTTTCTTT
.	TRBV7-2	.	TRBJ1-3	CASSLGSGGTIYF	TGTGCCAGCAGCTTGGGCTCTGGGGGCACCATATATTTT
once	TRBV15	TRBD2	TRBJ2-1	CATSRGLAGGSYNEQFF	TGTGCCACCAGCAGAGGACTAGCGGGGGGGAGCTACAATGAGCAGTTCTTC
.	TRBV7-9	.	TRBJ1-1	CASSLAEATEAFF	TGTGCCAGCAGCTTAGCGGAGGCCACTGAAGCTTTCTTT
.	TRBV21-1	.	TRBJ2-7	CASSKAAADRNSYEQYF	TGTGCCAGCAGCAAAGCGGCGGCCGATCGTAACTCCTACGAGCAGTACTTC
.	TRBV5-4	TRBD2	TRBJ2-5	CASSKTSGGYQETQYF	TGTGCCAGCAGCAAGACTAGCGGGGGATATCAAGAGACCCAGTACTTC
.	TRBV6-5	TRBD2	TRBJ2-1	CASQTSGGGGEQFF	TGTGCCAGCCAGACTAGCGGGGGGGGCGGTGAGCAGTTCTTC
.	TRBV6-5	.	TRBJ2-5	CASTPGRGREETQYF	TGTGCCAGCACCCCGGGCAGGGGGCGGGAGGAGACCCAGTACTTC
.	TRBV18	.	TRBJ2-7	CASSPSKGDEQYF	TGTGCCAGCTCACCATCGAAGGGGGACGAGCAGTACTTC
.	TRBV15	.	TRBJ1-4	CATTDRYGEKLFF	TGTGCCACCACAGACAGGTACGGGGAAAAACTGTTTTTT
.	TRBV5-1	.	TRBJ2-1	CASSLEGITNEQFF	TGCGCCAGCAGCTTGGAGGGGATTACCAATGAGCAGTTCTTC
.	TRBV5-1	.	TRBJ2-5	CASSFSGGFLGGTQYF	TGCGCCAGCAGCTTTTCCGGGGGATTCCTCGGGGGGACCCAGTACTTC
.	TRBV5-6	.	TRBJ1-2	CASSLGRYYGYTF	TGTGCCAGCAGCTTGGGGCGGTACTATGGCTACACCTTC
.	TRBV11-2	.	TRBJ1-1	CASSYPGGTEAFF	TGTGCCAGCAGCTACCCTGGGGGGACTGAAGCTTTCTTT
.	TRBV27	TRBD1	TRBJ2-5	CASSLGQGYQETQYF	TGTGCCAGCAGTTTGGGACAGGGGTACCAAGAGACCCAGTACTTC
.	TRBV20-1	.	TRBJ2-3	CSATSTDTQYF	TGCAGTGCTACCTCCACAGATACGCAGTATTTT
once	TRBV9	.	TRBJ2-5	CASSSGGETQYF	TGTGCCAGCTCCAGTGGGGGAGAGACCCAGTACTTC
.	TRBV6-6	.	TRBJ1-1	CASSTPTEAFF	TGTGCCAGCAGTACACCGACTGAAGCTTTCTTT
.	TRBV4-1	.	TRBJ1-1	CASSPGGRNTEAFF	TGCGCCAGCAGCCCCGGGGGCAGGAACACTGAAGCTTTCTTT
.	TRBV7-7	TRBD1	TRBJ2-5	CASSPDRGQETQYF	TGTGCTAGCAGCCCAGACAGGGGGCAAGAGACCCAGTACTTC
.	TRBV5-1	.	TRBJ1-1	CASSSENTEAFF	TGCGCCAGCAGCTCTGAGAACACTGAAGCTTTCTTT